This T cell receptor (beta chain) is drawn from a study of naive and memory T cell subsets. Alpha and beta constant region primers primed reverse transcription for blood and skin samples. TCRdb redid the calling of the UMI-ligation and nested PCR reads with MiXCR, one entry per CDR3 protein. There are around 20,000 distinct CDR3 sequences in the sample; approximately 9.6% occur only once, and 6.8% lies in the top ten. This clonotype came up many times. What it recognizes is unknown. Germline CDR1 is MDHEN and CDR2 is SYDVKM. Trimming removed 2 bases at V and 2 bases at J, with 16 bases between. This CDR3 contains 17 residues. Treatment in this sample: skin biopsy from PPD injection site in Mantoux-positive individual. Cells were not sorted; total RNA input targeted 1 to 1000 ng. TCR cDNA received a 3' ligated oligonucleotide that carried a UMI. Overall study results and limits: More TCRs at tuberculin sites were read as hypersensitivity T cell infiltration.

J is TRBJ2-1 and V is TRBV28, with D maybe TRBD2 (5 bases). The TCR comes from an adult in good health. The sequenced sample was skin, obtained from a tuberculin skin test site. The CDR3 is CASSLPRRTYTYNEQFF. CDR3 in DNA: TGTGCCAGCAGTTTACCGAGGAGGACTTATACCTACAATGAGCAGTTCTTC.